The following is a TCR beta chain sequence with its context. Its cognate antigen is unknown. The data were obtained in a study of blood T cells in healthy people across ages. Study-wide results and limits: The authors considered diversity estimates from one million T cells to be underestimates.

V shed 2 bases, J shed 0 bases, and the junction held 13 bases outside the gene matches. Germline CDR1 is LGHDT and CDR2 is YNNKEL (reference sequence). CDR3 length: 20 residues. A second roughly 6 to 11 cycle PCR used barcoded and J-beta primers. TCRdb recomputed calls from the 5' RACE reads with MiXCR, one row per CDR3 protein. Counted here are over 1.5 million distinct CDR3 sequences, 49% occurring once; the ten biggest clones make up approximately 2.1%. The sequencing sample was made of blood. The receptor comes from a woman aged 40-49 years in good health. The rearrangement joins TRBV3-1 to TRBJ2-1; 10 bases map to TRBD1. CDR3 DNA sequence: TGTGCCAGCAGCCAATCCCGGGACAGGGGAATACGGAGCTCCTACAATGAGCAGTTCTTC. Translation: CASSQSRDRGIRSSYNEQFF.